This TCR beta chain appears in the sequencing data of a study of cytomegalovirus exposure and HLA in healthy donors. In germline, CDR1 is SGHRS, CDR2 YFSETQ. The CDR3 contains 18 residues. V shed 4 bases and J 1 base; nucleotides not matched to a gene: 9. With 60 Vbeta and 13 Jbeta primers, the PCR was carried out. In the source study's methods: Roughly 76 million unique TCR beta chains, roughly 11 million of them shared, were counted by a later analysis. Method: immunoSEQ multiplex PCR; TCRdb's copy keeps in-frame clones and lacks some. V, J and clone size were drawn from that table, and D and trimming were deduced from the DNA. The sample has 150,000 or so clones, 84% seen once; the top ten hold about 6%. Notes on the study in general: Based on reports, TCR beta sequences accurately predicted HLA-A and HLA-B alleles for most subjects. The study put roughly 160 TCR beta chains on its list as cytomegalovirus-associated. Within a later analysis, the majority of CMV-associated TCR beta chains appeared HLA-restricted.

Concerning this clone itself: Its antigen is not known.

The chain carries TRBV5-1 and TRBJ2-6, with TRBD1 matching over 9 bases. Material for sequencing was PBMCs. This TCR derives from a man in his forties or fifties in good health and CMV-seropositive. The CDR3 coding sequence is TGCGCCAGCAGCGGTGGACAGGGGTACTCTTCTGGGGCCAACGTCCTGACTTTC. This sequence encodes CASSGGQGYSSGANVLTF.